One sample yielded the 20 T cell receptor beta chains listed below, sequenced in a study of blood T cells in healthy people across ages. A second PCR, run for roughly 7 to 12 cycles, used a sample-barcoded 5' primer plus a J-beta primer mix. TCRdb redid the calling of the 5' RACE reads with MiXCR, one entry per CDR3 protein. The sample has around 1,800,000 distinct CDR3 sequences; 39% are singletons. Sample: blood. These receptors were taken from a human donor in good health.

The chain couples TRBV7-2 to TRBJ1-3; tentatively, D is TRBD1 (5 bases). This CDR3 contains 15 residues. V was pared by 4 bases and J by 8 bases, with 18 bases between. CDR1 SGHTA and CDR2 FQGNSA come from the germline V gene. This chain's CDR3 is CASSSMGPTGYTIYF. DNA of the CDR3: TGTGCCAGCAGCTCGATGGGACCGACTGGGTACACCATATATTTT.

This clonotype was detected only a few times. The chain employs TRBV5-1 and TRBJ2-3; 8 nucleotides match TRBD2. V lost 2 bases, J lost 1 base, and 12 bases stayed unmatched. Germline values: CDR1 SGHRS, CDR2 YFSETQ. The CDR3 is 18 amino acids. DNA of the CDR3: TGCGCCAGCAGCTTAACAACAACGGGGACTAGGGGCACAGATACGCAGTATTTT. It encodes CASSLTTTGTRGTDTQYF.

This chain links TRBV20-1 with TRBJ1-5, with TRBD1 as a possible D gene (6 bases). Trimming left V 2 bases short and J 6 bases short, with 14 bases between. CDR3 size: 14 residues. Germline lookup yields CDR1 DFQATT and CDR2 SNEGSKA (reference sequence). The CDR3 DNA is TGCAGTGCTAGACCTACAGGGACCGGTCAGCCCCAGCATTTT. Amino acid sequence: CSARPTGTGQPQHF.

V and J are TRBV7-9 and TRBJ1-5; no definite D call. The CDR3 extends over 12 amino acids. The V and J ends lost 0 bases and 7 bases respectively, with 4 bases between them. Germline CDR1 SEHNR, CDR2 FQNEAQ (reference sequence). In nucleotides, the CDR3 is TGTGCCAGCAGCTTAGCGTCGCAGCCCCAGCATTTT. Its protein product is CASSLASQPQHF.

The chain recombines TRBV27 with TRBJ1-5; no clear D. V gave up 5 bases and J gave up 4 bases, with 9 bases separating them. Germline CDR1 is MNHEY and CDR2 is SMNVEV (reference sequence). CDR3 length: 13 amino acids. This chain's CDR3 is CASSRTQNQPQHF. In DNA form, the CDR3 reads TGTGCCAGCAGTAGGACCCAGAATCAGCCCCAGCATTTT.

The chain is built from TRBV4-3 and TRBJ2-4; TRBD2 is a possible D gene (6 bases). V was clipped by 0 bases and J by 4 bases, with 10 bases between them. CDR1 and CDR2 from the germline V gene are LGHNA and YSLEER. The CDR3 is made up of 15 amino acids. CDR3 in amino acids: CASSQDPGTKNIQYF. CDR3 nucleotide sequence: TGCGCCAGCAGCCAAGATCCAGGGACTAAAAACATTCAGTACTTC.

This clonotype showed up just once. The V gene is TRBV7-2, the J gene TRBJ1-2; D not resolved. The CDR3 runs to 12 residues. Per the germline V gene, CDR1 is SGHTA and CDR2 is FQGNSA. V was shortened by 4 bases and J by 6 bases, with 9 bases between the two germline ends. The CDR3 nucleotides are TGTGCCAGCAGCTCTATCCCCGATGGCTACACCTTC. Protein product: CASSSIPDGYTF.

The sample holds many counts of this clonotype. This rearrangement joins TRBV18 to TRBJ2-7, with D perhaps matching TRBD1 or TRBD2 (5 bases each). This CDR3 contains 13 residues. In germline, CDR1 is KGHSH, CDR2 LQKENI. The V end lost 8 bases, the J end lost 3 bases, and 14 bases lay between the germline ends. Written as DNA, the CDR3 is TGTGCCAGCAGCCCCGGGACCAACTACGAGCAGTACTTC. It is translated as CASSPGTNYEQYF.

The chain combines TRBV4-1 with TRBJ1-5, with D tentatively TRBD1 (6 bases). V was trimmed by 0 bases and J by 3 bases, leaving 9 bases between them. The V gene's germline CDR1 is MGHRA and CDR2 YSYEKL. This CDR3 region has 15 residues. The CDR3 DNA sequence: TGCGCCAGCAGCCAAGAGACAGGAAACAATCAGCCCCAGCATTTT. Amino acids: CASSQETGNNQPQHF.

A single count supports this clonotype. Given a much more abundant clone one base away, this may be a read error. The chain joins TRBV29-1 to TRBJ1-2; D unresolved. Germline assignment: CDR1 SQVTM and CDR2 ANQGSEA. The CDR3 runs 12 residues. The CDR3: CSVGHDTYGCTF. The CDR3 bases are TGCAGCGTTGGTCATGACACCTATGGCTGCACCTTC.

The rearrangement joins TRBV6-2 or TRBV6-3 to TRBJ1-4; D may be TRBD1 (6 bases). This CDR3 spans 16 amino acids. CDR1 and CDR2 from the germline V gene are MNHEY and SVGEGT. Deletions cut 10 bases from V and 0 bases from J, with 18 bases between. CDR3 protein: CAIRPGQAATNEKLFF. The CDR3 bases are TGTGCCATCCGTCCGGGACAAGCTGCAACTAATGAAAAACTGTTTTTT.

The chain uses TRBV7-9 and TRBJ2-5, with D possibly matching TRBD2 (6 bases). The germline gives CDR1 SEHNR, CDR2 FQNEAQ (reference sequence). The V gene lost 3 bases and the J gene lost 4 bases, with 12 bases spanning the gap. The CDR3 extends over 14 amino acids. The CDR3 reads CASSFLTRGETQYF. CDR3 DNA: TGTGCCAGCAGCTTCCTGACTAGAGGAGAGACCCAGTACTTC.

This chain's CDR3 is CASSPPNNSPLHF. The DNA for the CDR3 is TGTGCCAGCAGCCCACCTAATAATTCACCCCTCCACTTT. The chain joins TRBV7-2 to TRBJ1-6; D unresolved. The CDR3 covers 13 residues. CDR1 SGHTA and CDR2 FQGNSA come from the germline V gene. Trimming shortened V by 5 bases and J by 5 bases, and 7 bases separated the two germline ends.

This clonotype was observed a single time. The junction differs from germline at one of its ends, possibly a read error. The genes are TRBV19 and TRBJ2-3, with 10 bases matching TRBD2. CDR1 LNHDA and CDR2 SQIVND come from the germline V gene (reference sequence). This CDR3 comprises 13 residues. This chain's CDR3 is CATRGLATGTQYF. CDR3 nucleotide sequence: TGTGCCACTAGGGGACTAGCGACAGGTACGCAGTATTTT.

The CDR3 DNA reads TGCGCCAGCAGGGTACTCGGTCGCACGGGCGACTACGAGCAGTACTTC. It translates to CASRVLGRTGDYEQYF. The chain has TRBV4-1 and TRBJ2-4; D gene unclear. Matching the DNA end better, TRBJ2-7 makes the J call doubtful. Germline V CDR1 and CDR2: MGHRA, YSYEKL. The CDR3 sequence is 16 residues long.

This clonotype was picked up a small number of times. The V call is TRBV5-6, the J call TRBJ1-5; D remains unclear. CDR3 size: 14 residues. V lost 4 bases and J 5 bases, leaving 13 bases between the germline ends. Germline CDR1 and CDR2: SGHDT and YYEEEE. CDR3 loop: CASSRQVVYQPQHF. CDR3 nucleotides: TGTGCCAGCAGCCGGCAGGTTGTTTATCAGCCCCAGCATTTT.

This clonotype was observed a handful of times. CDR3: CASSRPTNEQFF. Written as DNA, the CDR3 is TGTGCCAGCAGCCGCCCGACCAATGAGCAGTTCTTC. The V gene is TRBV7-9, the J gene TRBJ2-1; D is ambiguous. This CDR3 contains 12 residues. Per the germline V gene, CDR1 is SEHNR and CDR2 is FQNEAQ (reference sequence). Trimming stripped 5 bases from V and 6 bases from J, with 8 bases between.

The chain combines TRBV6-2 or TRBV6-3 with TRBJ1-4; 7 nucleotides match TRBD1. The CDR3 extends over 14 amino acids. J was trimmed by 8 bases and V by 4 bases; bases with no gene match: 7. CDR1 is MNHEY, CDR2 SVGEGT, per germline. CDR3 sequence reads: CASSSPGQTEKLFF. As DNA, the CDR3 is TGTGCCAGCAGTTCACCGGGACAGACGGAAAAACTGTTTTTT.

This chain connects TRBV7-2 to TRBJ1-2; possible D gene TRBD1, 5 bases. Germline loops: CDR1 SGHTA, CDR2 FQGNSA. This CDR3 contains 16 residues. Trimming removed 1 base from V and 7 bases from J, with 19 bases in between. Here the CDR3 reads CASSLGIGLGLSGYTF. The CDR3 DNA sequence: TGTGCCAGCAGCTTAGGAATTGGGTTGGGGCTTAGTGGCTACACCTTC.

This clonotype was found many times. Written as DNA, the CDR3 is TGTGCCAGCAGTTACACTGTTGGAGAAAAACTGTTTTTT. Translation: CASSYTVGEKLFF. This chain uses TRBV6-5 with TRBJ1-4; unclear D gene. The V gene's germline CDR1 is MNHEY and CDR2 SVGAGI. V was shortened by 2 bases and J by 8 bases, with 9 bases between the two germline ends. This CDR3 has 13 residues.